This passage covers 6 T cell receptor beta chains from one sample sequenced in a study of T-cell reconstitution after alpha-beta-depleted transplantation in children. A library of TCRbeta sequences, prepared with unique molecular identifiers, was generated. TCRdb processed the PCR reads anew with MiXCR; each CDR3 protein has one entry. The sample carries roughly 570,000 distinct CDR3 sequences, about a quarter recorded once. The sequencing here drew on PBMCs, taken before TCRalphabeta/CD19-depleted stem cell transplant. Receptors originate from a boy under two years old with Wiskott-Aldrich syndrome, due to receive a stem cell transplant.

This clonotype was found a few times. A junction end diverges from the germline sequence, so it may reflect a read error. The chain links TRBV6-6 to TRBJ1-2; D gene uncertain. This CDR3 is 13 amino acids long. Germline V gives CDR1 MNHNY, CDR2 SVGAGI (reference sequence). CDR3 in DNA: TGTGCCAGCAGTGACTCGGGCTTATATGGCTACACCTTC. Protein: CASSDSGLYGYTF.

This clonotype was picked up a small number of times. The rearrangement links TRBV29-1 to TRBJ1-1; no clear D gene. V lost 7 bases and J 0 bases, leaving 12 bases between the germline ends. Germline CDR1 is SQVTM and CDR2 is ANQGSEA. There are 13 residues in the CDR3. The CDR3 protein is CSGAGILNTEAFF. For the CDR3, the DNA is TGCAGCGGCGCCGGGATCCTGAACACTGAAGCTTTCTTT.

The rearrangement joins TRBV4-1 to TRBJ2-1; D unclear. The CDR3 length is 16 residues. Trimming removed 1 base from V and 4 bases from J, with 14 bases in between. The germline gives CDR1 MGHRA, CDR2 YSYEKL. CDR3 sequence reads: CASSQGHWHSYNEQFF. CDR3 nucleotide sequence: TGCGCCAGCAGCCAAGGGCATTGGCACTCTTACAATGAGCAGTTCTTC.

The V call is TRBV12-3 or TRBV12-4, the J call TRBJ1-1; 9 bases agree with TRBD1. The CDR3 length is 16 residues. V lost 6 bases to trimming and J lost 0 bases; unmatched junction nucleotides: 8. The CDR3 region is CASRVRGTGMNTEAFF. The CDR3 DNA sequence: TGTGCCAGCAGGGTACGAGGGACAGGGATGAACACTGAAGCTTTCTTT.

This clonotype has only a few counts. The chain uses TRBV24-1 and TRBJ2-5, with D possibly TRBD1 on 6 matching bases. There are 15 residues in the CDR3. Trimming shortened V by 4 bases and J by 2 bases, and 13 bases separated the two germline ends. Germline V lookup: CDR1 KGHDR, CDR2 SFDVKD. In DNA form, the CDR3 reads TGTGCCACCAGTGACCCGAGACAGGAGCAAGAGACCCAGTACTTC. It codes for CATSDPRQEQETQYF.

The CDR3 DNA sequence: TGTGCCAGCAGTTCGGACACGAACTACAATCAGCCCCAGCATTTT. It codes for CASSSDTNYNQPQHF. This chain links TRBV28 with TRBJ1-5, with D tentatively TRBD1 (5 bases). This CDR3 is built from 15 residues. Germline CDR1 is MDHEN and CDR2 is SYDVKM. V was pared by 4 bases and J by 3 bases, with 13 bases between.